Below, one TCR beta chain is given with its context. Everyone who took part was 18 to 89 years old, and they came from 20 to 25 US areas. Self-reported history from a screening survey and questionnaire set each donor's cohort. Germline assignment: CDR1 SGHAT and CDR2 FQNNGV. Trimming cost V 7 bases and J 4 bases, with 19 bases left between them. The CDR3 has 15 amino acids. In the original analysis: Amplification of reference gene primers was used by the study to estimate nucleated cell counts. Generated by immunoSEQ multiplex PCR, the TCRdb table keeps only in-frame clones and is missing some. V and J calls and clone size are given by that table; D and trimming were obtained from the DNA. The repertoire holds around 230,000 clones, with 70% to 85% as singletons. The sample originates from a study of blood T cell repertoires in COVID-19. As for the study in general: Sample material is recorded as cDNA or gDNA derived from T cells, B-cell-depleted T cells, or PBMCs.

The V call is TRBV11-2, the J call TRBJ1-2; D remains unclear. The sample comprised PBMCs or T cells enriched from blood (not recorded which). The clonotype was recovered from a man aged 35 to 55 who had recovered from COVID-19. The chain's CDR3 is CASTPGWARGYGYTF. The CDR3 DNA reads TGTGCCAGCACCCCCGGGTGGGCGCGGGGCTATGGCTACACCTTC.